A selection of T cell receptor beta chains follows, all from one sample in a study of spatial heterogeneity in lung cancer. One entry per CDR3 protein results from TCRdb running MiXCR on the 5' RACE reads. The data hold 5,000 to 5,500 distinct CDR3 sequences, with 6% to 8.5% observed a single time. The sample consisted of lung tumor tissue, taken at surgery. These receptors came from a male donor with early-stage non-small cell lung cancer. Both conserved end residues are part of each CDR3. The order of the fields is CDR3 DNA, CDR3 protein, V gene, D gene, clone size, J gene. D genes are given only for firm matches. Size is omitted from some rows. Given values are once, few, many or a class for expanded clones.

cdr3_nt: TGCGCCAGCAGCTTGTCTTGGCAGAATTCCTACGAGCAGTACTTC
cdr3_aa: CASSLSWQNSYEQYF
v_call: TRBV5-1
d_call: -
clone_size: medium-sized
j_call: TRBJ2-7

cdr3_nt: TGCAGCGTTGAGGTGGATCCCGGCGTCGACTATGGCTACACCTTC
cdr3_aa: CSVEVDPGVDYGYTF
v_call: TRBV29-1
d_call: -
clone_size: many
j_call: TRBJ1-2

cdr3_nt: TGCGCCAGCAGCTTGGAAGCGACTAGCGGGAGGAGTGAGCAGTACTTC
cdr3_aa: CASSLEATSGRSEQYF
v_call: TRBV5-1
d_call: TRBD2
clone_size: many
j_call: TRBJ2-7

cdr3_nt: TGTGCCAGCAGCTCAAGGACTAGCGGAGACAATGAGCAGTTCTTC
cdr3_aa: CASSSRTSGDNEQFF
v_call: TRBV7-8
d_call: TRBD2
clone_size: few
j_call: TRBJ2-1

cdr3_nt: TGTGCCAGCAGTCGACGACAGGGCACGACCTACGAGCAGTACTTC
cdr3_aa: CASSRRQGTTYEQYF
v_call: TRBV27
d_call: TRBD1
clone_size: few
j_call: TRBJ2-7

cdr3_nt: TGTGCCAGCAGCTTAGCGGCAGTCAAGAGCTCCTACAATGAGCAGTTCTTC
cdr3_aa: CASSLAAVKSSYNEQFF
v_call: TRBV11-1
d_call: -
clone_size: many
j_call: TRBJ2-1

cdr3_nt: TGTGCCAGCAACCTTCAGGGTAGCACCGGGGAGCTGTTTTTT
cdr3_aa: CASNLQGSTGELFF
v_call: TRBV27
d_call: -
clone_size: many
j_call: TRBJ2-2

cdr3_nt: TGTGCCAGCAGCTCCCCGGTGGTCTCAGATACGCAGTATTTT
cdr3_aa: CASSSPVVSDTQYF
v_call: TRBV7-2
d_call: -
clone_size: many
j_call: TRBJ2-3

cdr3_nt: TGTGCCAGCAGTTTCTCAGGGAGGCTAGCTTTCTTT
cdr3_aa: CASSFSGRLAFF
v_call: TRBV28
d_call: -
clone_size: many
j_call: TRBJ1-1

cdr3_nt: TGCAGTGCTGGACCTTTGGGAAGGGTTGAAGCTTTCTTT
cdr3_aa: CSAGPLGRVEAFF
v_call: TRBV20-1
d_call: -
clone_size: -
j_call: TRBJ1-1

cdr3_nt: TGTGCCAGCAGTGAATTGGGGGGCCACGGGTACTTC
cdr3_aa: CASSELGGHGYF
v_call: TRBV6-1
d_call: -
clone_size: -
j_call: TRBJ2-4

cdr3_nt: TGTGCCACCAGCACTCGGACGGACGTCTTTGAAAAACTGTTTTTT
cdr3_aa: CATSTRTDVFEKLFF
v_call: TRBV15
d_call: -
clone_size: few
j_call: TRBJ1-4

cdr3_nt: TGTGCCAGCCCCCCGGGCCAGGGGAACTATGGCTACACCTTC
cdr3_aa: CASPPGQGNYGYTF
v_call: TRBV18
d_call: -
clone_size: many
j_call: TRBJ1-2

cdr3_nt: TGTGCCAGTAGTATGTCTGCTAGCGGGTTTAACACAGATACGCAGTATTTT
cdr3_aa: CASSMSASGFNTDTQYF
v_call: TRBV19
d_call: TRBD2
clone_size: many
j_call: TRBJ2-3

cdr3_nt: TGTGCCAGCAGCCAAGAACCGGGAGGGTACACAGATACGCAGTATTTT
cdr3_aa: CASSQEPGGYTDTQYF
v_call: TRBV4-2
d_call: TRBD2
clone_size: many
j_call: TRBJ2-3

cdr3_nt: TGTGCCAGCAGTGCTACAGGCCGTTTGGCGACAGATACGCAGTATTTT
cdr3_aa: CASSATGRLATDTQYF
v_call: TRBV2
d_call: -
clone_size: few
j_call: TRBJ2-3

cdr3_nt: TGCGCCAGCAGCCCCGACAGGGTCTCCTACGAGCAGTACTTC
cdr3_aa: CASSPDRVSYEQYF
v_call: TRBV4-1
d_call: TRBD1
clone_size: large
j_call: TRBJ2-7

cdr3_nt: TGTGCCAGCAGTGCACAGGACAGGGCTAGCACAGATACGCAGTATTTT
cdr3_aa: CASSAQDRASTDTQYF
v_call: TRBV2
d_call: TRBD1
clone_size: few
j_call: TRBJ2-3

cdr3_nt: TGCAGTGCTAGACAGGGAGATCAGCCCCAGCATTTT
cdr3_aa: CSARQGDQPQHF
v_call: TRBV20-1
d_call: -
clone_size: -
j_call: TRBJ1-5

cdr3_nt: TGCAGTGCCAGCTGGGTTGTGTTTGGGGTCTCGCAGTATTTT
cdr3_aa: CSASWVVFGVSQYF
v_call: TRBV20-1
d_call: -
clone_size: few
j_call: TRBJ2-3